A single sample gave rise to the 25 T cell receptor beta chains below, sequenced in a study of early T cells in non-severe SARS-CoV-2 infection (dated by TCRdb to the early 2020s). Libraries were made using 5' RACE. For sequencing, a NextSeq 500 was employed. TCRdb applied fastp at Q25 and MiXCR to the public reads, then kept only in-frame beta chains. Rows with one shared CDR3 protein collapse into an entry with the most common genes and DNA. The sample table records roughly 55,000 distinct CDR3 sequences; 11% of these occur just once. Roughly a tenth of the sample comes from the top ten. The specimen was whole blood. These receptors came from an adult who was a healthcare worker with PCR-confirmed SARS-CoV-2 infection or an uninfected control (not recorded which).

V usage is TRBV5-6 and J usage is TRBJ2-1; D unresolved. This CDR3 region has 14 residues. V was cut by 7 bases and J by 0 bases, with 11 bases left in between. Germline lookup yields CDR1 SGHDT and CDR2 YYEEEE. CDR3 sequence: CASDRLPSYNEQFF. DNA for the CDR3: TGTGCCAGCGACCGCCTTCCCTCCTACAATGAGCAGTTCTTC.

The chain couples TRBV28 to TRBJ1-4; 8 positions match TRBD1. The V gene end was trimmed by 6 bases and the J gene end by 8 bases; junction bases not matched to a gene: 11. The CDR3 covers 15 residues. Germline CDR1 reads MDHEN; CDR2 reads SYDVKM. CDR3 sequence (DNA): TGTGCCAGCAGCCAAGCCGGGACAGGCGGCGAAAAACTGTTTTTT. Its protein is CASSQAGTGGEKLFF.

This clonotype was recorded at least ten times. V gene TRBV3-1 combines with J gene TRBJ2-5, with TRBD2 identical over 12 bases. This CDR3 has 14 amino acids. The germline V gene has CDR1 LGHDT and CDR2 YNNKEL (reference sequence). V gave up 3 bases and J gave up 4 bases; unmatched junction bases: 0. The CDR3 sequence is CASSQTSGGETQYF. CDR3 DNA sequence: TGTGCCAGCAGCCAGACTAGCGGGGGAGAGACCCAGTACTTC.

This clonotype was recorded a few times. The chain employs TRBV14 and TRBJ1-2; 10 positions match TRBD1. This CDR3 region has 15 residues. Germline CDR1 is SGHDN and CDR2 is FVKESK. Germline trimming cut 1 base from V and 13 bases from J; bases unmatched to any gene: 12. As DNA, the CDR3 is TGTGCCAGCAGCCAAGGTGGGACAGGGGCCGGAAGTAGCACCTTC. Amino acids: CASSQGGTGAGSSTF.

Many counts were recorded for this clonotype. This chain uses TRBV4-1 with TRBJ1-4, with 9 bases that match TRBD1. There are 21 residues in the CDR3. Germline values: CDR1 MGHRA, CDR2 YSYEKL. Trimming at V came to 2 bases and at J to 0 bases, leaving 16 bases not matched to a gene. The CDR3 sequence is CASSQSPWGGTGIATNEKLFF. CDR3 nucleotides: TGCGCCAGCAGCCAAAGTCCATGGGGCGGGACAGGGATTGCAACTAATGAAAAACTGTTTTTT.

This clonotype was counted ten times or more. This CDR3 is CSALLGIRETQYF. In DNA form, the CDR3 reads TGCAGTGCCCTCTTGGGTATTAGAGAGACCCAGTACTTC. The V and J genes are TRBV20-1 and TRBJ2-5; D gene unclear. The V and J ends lost 6 bases and 4 bases respectively, with 15 bases between them. The CDR3 extends over 13 amino acids. CDR1 and CDR2 (germline): DFQATT, SNEGSKA (reference sequence).

The chain employs TRBV24-1 and TRBJ1-2, with TRBD1 matching 7 bases. The CDR3 has 12 amino acids. The germline CDR1 and CDR2 sequences are KGHDR and SFDVKD. V dropped 7 bases and J dropped 3; count of bases not matched to a gene: 1. The CDR3 is CATRGTDYGYTF. As DNA, the CDR3 is TGTGCCACCAGGGGGACAGACTATGGCTACACCTTC.

This clonotype was seen repeatedly, ten times or more. The chain joins TRBV5-1 to TRBJ2-7; the D gene is possibly TRBD1 (6 bases). The V end lost 1 base, the J end lost 3 bases, and 23 bases lay between the germline ends. The germline CDR1 and CDR2 sequences are SGHRS and YFSETQ. CDR3 length equals 18 residues. CDR3 sequence: CASSLTNFVDRSGYEQYF. CDR3 coding DNA: TGCGCCAGCAGCTTGACCAATTTTGTTGACAGGAGTGGCTACGAGCAGTACTTC.

This clonotype showed up many times. CDR3 sequence reads: CASSQDIWKLRRVENTEAFF. The CDR3, as DNA: TGCGCCAGCAGCCAAGATATTTGGAAATTACGTCGGGTGGAGAACACTGAAGCTTTCTTT. The chain combines TRBV4-1 with TRBJ1-1, with D unclear. This CDR3 has 20 residues. Germline V gene sequence: CDR1 MGHRA, CDR2 YSYEKL. The V end was cut by 0 bases, the J end by 1 base, with 24 bases between.

This clonotype was recorded a few times. The chain carries TRBV11-2 and TRBJ2-7, with D unclear. With 0 bases removed from V and 0 bases from J, the gap between germline ends came to 9 bases. The germline gives CDR1 SGHAT, CDR2 FQNNGV. The CDR3 extends over 15 amino acids. CDR3 region: CASSLDRTGSYEQYF. CDR3 DNA sequence: TGTGCCAGCAGCTTAGATCGGACCGGCTCCTACGAGCAGTACTTC. Filled out from reference TRBV11-2 and TRBJ2-7, the complete variable domain reads EAGVAQSPRYKIIEKRQSVAFWCNPISGHATLYWYQQILGQGPKLLIQFQNNGVVDDSQLPKDRFSAERLKGVDSTLKIQPAKLEDSAVYLCASSLDRTGSYEQYFGPGTRLTVT.

This clonotype was detected many times. At one boundary the junction diverges from the germline segment, which might be a read error. J is TRBJ1-1 and V is TRBV4-1, with D perhaps TRBD1 (6 bases). CDR1 and CDR2 (germline): MGHRA, YSYEKL. CDR3 length: 13 amino acids. The CDR3 loop reads CASRPTGTPESFF. The CDR3 DNA reads TGCGCCAGCAGACCCACCGGGACACCTGAATCTTTCTTT.

This clonotype was picked up a small number of times. This chain uses TRBV7-2 with TRBJ2-2; 13 nucleotides align to TRBD2. The CDR3 is 17 residues long. CDR1 is SGHTA, CDR2 FQGNSA, per germline. V gave up 4 bases and J gave up 6 bases; unmatched junction bases: 8. The CDR3 coding sequence is TGTGCCAGCAGCTCCCCTGGACTAGCGGGAGTTCCCGGGGAGCTGTTTTTT. It encodes CASSSPGLAGVPGELFF. Complete variable domain (other parts from reference TRBV7-2 and TRBJ2-2): GAGVSQSPSNKVTEKGKDVELRCDPISGHTALYWYRQSLGQGLEFLIYFQGNSAPDKSGLPSDRFSAERTGGSVSTLTIQRTQQEDSAVYLCASSSPGLAGVPGELFFGEGSRLTVL.

This clonotype was observed a few times. The chain employs TRBV10-2 and TRBJ2-7; 8 bases agree with TRBD1. The V gene end was trimmed by 4 bases and the J gene end by 1 base; junction bases not matched to a gene: 9. CDR1 and CDR2 (germline): WSHSY, SAAADI. The CDR3 spans 16 residues. This CDR3 reads CASSAPDRGSSYEQYF. The CDR3 nucleotides read TGCGCCAGCAGTGCCCCCGACAGGGGCTCGTCCTACGAGCAGTACTTC.

This chain links TRBV28 with TRBJ2-2, with 11 bases identical to TRBD2. After removal of 2 bases from V and 4 bases from J, the junction contained 6 bases not matched to a gene. The germline CDR1 and CDR2 sequences are MDHEN and SYDVKM. The CDR3 spans 17 residues. Here the CDR3 reads CASSLITSGGFTGELFF. CDR3 in DNA: TGTGCCAGCAGTTTAATCACTAGCGGGGGCTTCACCGGGGAGCTGTTTTTT.

The V gene is TRBV5-1, the J gene TRBJ2-3, with a tentative D call TRBD2 (6 bases). This CDR3 has 13 amino acids. Germline CDR1 is SGHRS and CDR2 is YFSETQ. Trimming removed 2 bases from V and 6 bases from J, with 10 bases in between. This chain's CDR3 is CASSLWSGDTQYF. The DNA of the CDR3 is TGCGCCAGCAGCTTATGGAGCGGGGATACGCAGTATTTT. Full variable domain (missing parts from reference TRBV5-1 and TRBJ2-3): KAGVTQTPRYLIKTRGQQVTLSCSPISGHRSVSWYQQTPGQGLQFLFEYFSETQRNKGNFPGRFSGRQFSNSRSEMNVSTLELGDSALYLCASSLWSGDTQYFGPGTRLTVL.

The sample holds many counts of this clonotype. The V call is TRBV29-1, the J call TRBJ2-5, with TRBD2 matching over 8 bases. Looked up from germline, CDR1 is SQVTM and CDR2 is ANQGSEA. CDR3 size: 14 residues. Trimming removed 6 bases from V and 4 bases from J; junction bases left unmatched: 10. The CDR3 sequence is CSVLSGATIETQYF. The CDR3 DNA sequence: TGCAGCGTCCTTAGCGGGGCGACGATAGAGACCCAGTACTTC.

The chain carries TRBV20-1 and TRBJ2-7, with 7 bases matching TRBD1. The CDR3 spans 13 residues. Trimming removed 5 bases from V and 3 bases from J; junction bases left unmatched: 7. Germline V gene lookup returns CDR1 DFQATT and CDR2 SNEGSKA (reference sequence). The CDR3 DNA is TGCAGTGCTGCCCCCGACAGGGACTACGAGCAGTACTTC. Protein product: CSAAPDRDYEQYF.

The CDR3 spells CASSQRKAGVLEQFF. CDR3 sequence (DNA): TGTGCCAGCAGCCAAAGGAAAGCGGGGGTCCTAGAGCAGTTCTTC. The chain is built from TRBV3-1 and TRBJ2-1, with 8 bases fitting TRBD2. Germline V gives CDR1 LGHDT, CDR2 YNNKEL (reference sequence). The CDR3 covers 15 residues. The junction had 10 bases not matched to a gene; V was cut back by 2 bases and J by 10 bases.

This rearrangement joins TRBV29-1 to TRBJ2-1; D gene ambiguous. The V end was cut by 7 bases, the J end by 2 bases, with 9 bases between. This CDR3 spans 12 amino acids. CDR1 is SQVTM, CDR2 ANQGSEA, per germline. CDR3 DNA: TGCAGCGCCTTGGAGACCTACAATGAGCAGTTCTTC. The encoded protein is CSALETYNEQFF.

The rearrangement uses TRBV7-9 and TRBJ2-7; possibly TRBD2 for D (6 bases). Germline loops: CDR1 SEHNR, CDR2 FQNEAQ (reference sequence). This CDR3 comprises 12 residues. V lost 3 bases, J lost 9 bases, and 12 bases lay in between. CDR3 sequence (DNA): TGTGCCAGCAGCTTGCGGGACTTCGGGCAGTACTTC. This sequence encodes CASSLRDFGQYF.

The rearrangement joins TRBV20-1 to TRBJ1-5, with TRBD1 as a possible D gene (6 bases). Trimming removed 5 bases from V and 2 bases from J, with 16 bases in between. The germline V gene has CDR1 DFQATT and CDR2 SNEGSKA (reference sequence). This CDR3 spans 15 amino acids. In DNA, the CDR3 is TGCAGTGCTTCCAGGGGTATAGGAGGCAATCAGCCCCAGCATTTT. Translation: CSASRGIGGNQPQHF.

The J gene is TRBJ2-7, the V gene TRBV11-2; 7 bases map to TRBD2. Per germline, CDR1 SGHAT and CDR2 FQNNGV. The trim removed 5 bases at V and 1 base at J, leaving 11 bases unmatched. This CDR3 spans 16 amino acids. CDR3 sequence (DNA): TGTGCCAGCAGCCGGGGTGCTAGCGGACTATCCTACGAGCAGTACTTC. This codes for CASSRGASGLSYEQYF.

Only a few counts were recorded for this clonotype. The rearrangement joins TRBV5-6 to TRBJ2-7; perhaps TRBD1 as D (5 bases). Trimming removed 0 bases at V and 5 bases at J, with 18 bases between. The CDR3 runs 16 residues. Germline V lookup: CDR1 SGHDT, CDR2 YYEEEE. The CDR3 protein is CASSLALGQGKDEQYF. The CDR3 DNA reads as TGTGCCAGCAGCTTGGCATTGGGTCAGGGCAAAGACGAGCAGTACTTC.

The chain carries TRBV6-6 and TRBJ1-4; D gene unclear. The germline V gene has CDR1 MNHNY and CDR2 SVGAGI (reference sequence). V was cut by 7 bases and J by 7 bases, with 10 bases left in between. The CDR3 consists of 12 residues. CDR3 DNA sequence: TGTGCCAGCACCCAAAGTAGTGAAAAACTGTTTTTT. It translates to CASTQSSEKLFF.

This clonotype occurred many times. V is TRBV30 and J is TRBJ2-3, with D possibly being TRBD1 (6 bases). Trimming pared 5 bases from V and 9 bases from J, leaving 15 bases between. In germline, CDR1 is GTSNPN, CDR2 SVGIG (reference sequence). The CDR3 loop spans 12 amino acids. The CDR3 DNA is TGTGCCTGGGGACCACAGGGCCCCACGCAGTATTTT. This sequence encodes CAWGPQGPTQYF.